The 23 T cell receptor beta chains reported below all come from one sample, sequenced in a study of shared clonotypes between healthy human individuals. Assay used: immunoSEQ multiplex PCR; TCRdb lists only in-frame clones, some missing. The table includes some 2,000,000 clones, roughly 95% detected once. The material sequenced was naive CD4+ T cells sorted from blood. Subset here: CD45RA+ positively selected. Every receptor here comes from a man in his late teens or twenties in good health.

This rearrangement joins TRBV10-3 to TRBJ2-7; 8 bases are shared with TRBD1. V shed 11 bases and J 4 bases; nucleotides not matched to a gene: 10. The length of the CDR3 is 13 residues. Germline V gene data show CDR1 as ENHRY and CDR2 as SYGVKD. CDR3 coding DNA: TGTGCCTCCCACAGGGGGTCGGGATACGAGCAGTACTTC. Amino acid sequence: CASHRGSGYEQYF.

V usage is TRBV5-1 and J usage is TRBJ1-2; unclear D gene. V lost 5 bases and J 8 bases, leaving 13 bases between the germline ends. Germline V gene sequence: CDR1 SGHRS, CDR2 YFSETQ. This CDR3 is 12 amino acids long. DNA for the CDR3: TGCGCCAGCAGTTCGGACGGAGCAGGCTACACCTTC. Protein: CASSSDGAGYTF.

The rearrangement joins TRBV5-1 to TRBJ1-4, with 10 bases matching TRBD1. Looked up from germline, CDR1 is SGHRS and CDR2 is YFSETQ. CDR3 length: 17 residues. J was trimmed by 8 bases and V by 0 bases; bases with no gene match: 10. The chain's CDR3 is CASSLAGRQGAGEKLFF. For the CDR3, the DNA is TGCGCCAGCAGCTTGGCTGGGCGACAGGGGGCCGGGGAAAAACTGTTTTTT.

This clone was counted once. This sequence joins TRBV29-1 and TRBJ2-5; D remains unclear. Trimming stripped 7 bases from V and 5 bases from J, with 11 bases between. Germline loops: CDR1 SQVTM, CDR2 ANQGSEA. This CDR3 spans 11 amino acids. The CDR3 reads CSALGRETQYF. The CDR3 DNA sequence: TGCAGCGCCCTAGGACGGGAGACCCAGTACTTC.

Comment on this clone: A much larger clone is a single base away; this may be a read error. The V and J genes are TRBV10-2 and TRBJ2-7; D unresolved. The CDR3 extends over 14 amino acids. The V and J ends lost 0 bases and 3 bases respectively, with 9 bases between them. Germline CDR1 reads WSHSY; CDR2 reads SAAADI. The CDR3 loop reads CASSESETFYEQYF. The CDR3 nucleotides are TGCGCCAGCAGTGAGTCCGAGACATTCTACGAGCAGTACTTC.

In the case of this clone: One end of the junction varies from germline; a read error may be responsible. The gene calls are TRBV11-3 and TRBJ2-2; D unclear. Germline loops: CDR1 SGHNT, CDR2 YENEEA. The CDR3 spans 13 residues. CDR3 protein: CASNLRNTGELFF. CDR3 DNA: TGTGCCAGCAACTTAAGGAACACCGGGGAGCTGTTTTTT.

The chain has TRBV11-2 and TRBJ1-6; 7 bases are shared with TRBD1. The junction had 7 bases not matched to a gene; V was cut back by 3 bases and J by 11 bases. Per the germline V gene, CDR1 is SGHAT and CDR2 is FQNNGV. The CDR3 has 14 amino acids. CDR3 nucleotides: TGTGCCAGCAGCTTCCGACAGGGCCTGCCACCCCTCCACTTT. Protein product: CASSFRQGLPPLHF.

The chain couples TRBV7-8 to TRBJ2-2, with TRBD1 as a possible D gene (6 bases). CDR1 and CDR2 from the germline V gene are SGHVS and FQNEAQ. Trimming removed 4 bases at V and 0 bases at J, with 9 bases between. The CDR3 length is 15 residues. In DNA, the CDR3 is TGTGCCAGCAGCTCAGGGGCTGCGAACACCGGGGAGCTGTTTTTT. This translates into CASSSGAANTGELFF. Complete variable domain (other parts from reference TRBV7-8 and TRBJ2-2): GAGVSQSPRYKVAKRGQDVALRCDPISGHVSLFWYQQALGQGPEFLTYFQNEAQLDKSGLPSDRFFAERPEGSVSTLKIQRTQQEDSAVYLCASSSGAANTGELFFGEGSRLTVL.

This clone was detected only once. This sequence joins TRBV7-2 and TRBJ2-7; 8 nucleotides agree with TRBD1. CDR3 size: 16 residues. The germline CDR1 and CDR2 sequences are SGHTA and FQGNSA. The junction had 15 bases not matched to a gene; V was cut back by 5 bases and J by 6 bases. CDR3 coding DNA: TGTGCCAGCAGCCTCGCGTGGAGGACAGGGCTGGCCGAGCAGTACTTC. Its translation: CASSLAWRTGLAEQYF.

The J gene is TRBJ2-7, the V gene TRBV13, with 14 positions matching TRBD2. Per germline, CDR1 PRHDT and CDR2 FYEKMQ (reference sequence). V shed 5 bases, J shed 3 bases, and the junction held 6 bases outside the gene matches. This CDR3 has 16 residues. CDR3 sequence: CASSPGTSGSFYEQYF. The CDR3 DNA follows: TGTGCCAGCAGCCCAGGGACTAGCGGGAGTTTCTACGAGCAGTACTTC.

The chain links TRBV28 to TRBJ2-7; 10 nucleotides match TRBD1. This CDR3 comprises 14 residues. With 6 bases clipped from V and 3 bases from J, the junction kept 5 bases outside the gene matches. Germline CDR1 and CDR2: MDHEN and SYDVKM. CDR3 protein: CASRSGTGVYEQYF. CDR3 sequence (DNA): TGTGCCAGCAGATCCGGGACAGGGGTCTACGAGCAGTACTTC.

About this clone: The sample carries other DNA sequences with the same CDR3. The V call is TRBV7-9, the J call TRBJ1-2, with D hard to call. With 2 bases removed from V and 5 bases from J, the gap between germline ends came to 6 bases. CDR3 length: 12 amino acids. Germline V gene lookup returns CDR1 SEHNR and CDR2 FQNEAQ (reference sequence). CDR3 region: CASSLSGYGYTF. CDR3 DNA sequence: TGTGCCAGCAGCTTATCGGGTTATGGCTACACCTTC. The full variable domain, in which reference TRBV7-9 and TRBJ1-2 provide the parts outside the CDR3, is DTGVSQNPRHKITKRGQNVTFRCDPISEHNRLYWYRQTLGQGPEFLTYFQNEAQLEKSRLLSDRFSAERPKGSFSTLEIQRTEQGDSAMYLCASSLSGYGYTFGSGTRLTVV.

The CDR3 protein is CASSLHAARGPGELFF. CDR3 DNA sequence: TGTGCCAGCAGCCTACACGCCGCCAGGGGGCCCGGGGAGCTGTTTTTT. The chain couples TRBV7-9 to TRBJ2-2; 8 nucleotides line up with TRBD1. This CDR3 region has 16 residues. V shed 5 bases, J shed 6 bases, and the junction held 11 bases outside the gene matches. Germline V lookup: CDR1 SEHNR, CDR2 FQNEAQ (reference sequence).

This clone was seen only a few times. This chain joins TRBV6-1 and TRBJ2-7, with unresolved D. With 10 bases removed from V and 6 bases from J, the gap between germline ends came to 10 bases. CDR1 and CDR2 (germline): MNHNS, SASEGT. The CDR3 has 10 amino acids. CDR3 bases: TGTGCCATCAACTCAGGCGAGCAGTACTTC. This gives the protein CAINSGEQYF.

The CDR3, as DNA: TGTGCCAGCAGCTTACCCGGGACAGGGCAATTAAACTATGGCTACACCTTC. Translation gives CASSLPGTGQLNYGYTF. The chain links TRBV7-3 to TRBJ1-2; 9 bases align to TRBD1. This CDR3 spans 17 amino acids. J gave up 2 bases and V 2 bases, and 9 bases lay outside the gene matches. Looked up from germline, CDR1 is SGHTA and CDR2 is FQGTGA.

The rearrangement uses TRBV5-1 and TRBJ1-6, with TRBD1 matching over 9 bases. CDR1 is SGHRS, CDR2 YFSETQ, per germline. The V segment lost 4 bases and the J segment 7 bases; nucleotides outside the gene matches: 3. The CDR3 sequence is 14 residues long. This CDR3 reads CASSIGTGNSPLHF. CDR3 nucleotide sequence: TGCGCCAGCAGCATTGGGACAGGGAATTCACCCCTCCACTTT. Together with reference TRBV5-1 and TRBJ1-6, the CDR3 gives the full variable domain: KAGVTQTPRYLIKTRGQQVTLSCSPISGHRSVSWYQQTPGQGLQFLFEYFSETQRNKGNFPGRFSGRQFSNSRSEMNVSTLELGDSALYLCASSIGTGNSPLHFGNGTRLTVT.

This clone came up a few times. The V and J genes are TRBV4-2 and TRBJ2-7; D unresolved. V lost 2 bases and J 0 bases, leaving 11 bases between the germline ends. Germline CDR1 and CDR2: LGHNA and YNFKEQ. This CDR3 region has 15 residues. The CDR3 region has the DNA TGTGCCAGCAGCCAATCGTGGACCCCCTCCTACGAGCAGTACTTC. Its translation is CASSQSWTPSYEQYF.

CDR3 in DNA: TGTGCCAGCAGCTTCACGGCCTTGGGGAGTGAGGGCGTGCAGACCCAGTACTTC. This encodes CASSFTALGSEGVQTQYF. The chain links TRBV11-3 to TRBJ2-5; TRBD2 might be the D (5 bases). The germline V and J ends were trimmed by 3 bases and 6 bases, with 26 bases remaining between them. The germline gives CDR1 SGHNT, CDR2 YENEEA. The CDR3 spans 18 residues.

This clone was recorded only once. The chain uses TRBV7-2 and TRBJ1-5; no clear D. Trimming shortened V by 2 bases and J by 6 bases, and 11 bases separated the two germline ends. The germline gives CDR1 SGHTA, CDR2 FQGNSA. This CDR3 contains 14 residues. CDR3 loop: CASSLFGEAQPQHF. CDR3 coding DNA: TGTGCCAGCAGCTTATTCGGGGAGGCTCAGCCCCAGCATTTT.

This clone was counted a single time. V is TRBV5-1 and J is TRBJ2-2; no clear D gene. The germline V and J ends were trimmed by 4 bases and 5 bases, with 15 bases remaining between them. The CDR3 extends over 15 amino acids. Germline-derived CDR1 and CDR2 are SGHRS and YFSETQ. CDR3 nucleotide sequence: TGCGCCAGCAGCCCCGACGGAAGGTATACCGGGGAGCTGTTTTTT. It yields the protein CASSPDGRYTGELFF.

In this sample, this clone turned up many times. V and J are TRBV25-1 and TRBJ1-2, with D unclear. The CDR3 extends over 13 amino acids. Trimming took 1 base from V and 8 from J, leaving 11 bases between them. In germline, CDR1 is MGHDK, CDR2 SYGVNS. The CDR3 sequence is CASSESEVGGYTF. In DNA, the CDR3 is TGTGCCAGCAGTGAATCTGAGGTCGGGGGCTACACCTTC.

Concerning this clone itself: This sample includes further DNA sequences coding for the same CDR3. The CDR3 DNA sequence: TGCAGCGTTAGGGCCCCATACGAGCAGTACTTC. This sequence encodes CSVRAPYEQYF. The chain links TRBV29-1 to TRBJ2-7; D uncertain. Trimming shortened V by 5 bases and J by 4 bases, and 9 bases separated the two germline ends. The CDR3 is 11 amino acids. The germline gives CDR1 SQVTM, CDR2 ANQGSEA.

The chain recombines TRBV6-5 with TRBJ2-5; D unclear. The CDR3 is 12 amino acids. The V gene lost 0 bases and the J gene lost 6 bases, with 5 bases spanning the gap. The V gene's germline CDR1 is MNHEY and CDR2 SVGAGI. Here the CDR3 DNA reads TGTGCCAGCAGTTACTCCGGAAAGACCCAGTACTTC. Protein product: CASSYSGKTQYF.